This T cell receptor (beta chain) was recovered during a study of cytomegalovirus exposure and HLA in healthy donors (dated by TCRdb to about 2017). General notes on the study: An earlier analysis of fewer than 750 of the donors reported approximately 260 Gb of sequence data and approximately 120 million unique TCR beta sequences obtained from roughly 180 million T cells. A later analysis re-analyzed previously published TCR beta repertoires from about 730 donors and added high-resolution HLA genotyping to study TCR occurrence patterns. Among 300 to 500 genotyped donors of the cohort, an average of approximately 240,000 unique TCR beta nucleotide sequences was sequenced per donor, of which 15% to 20% were non-productive. A later genetic analysis took genome-wide SNP genotypes for about 55% of the 666 donors and used that subset as a discovery cohort. To decide whether each TCR beta V gene segment behaved as functional or pseudogenic, an earlier analysis of 587 of the donors relied on high-throughput TCR beta sequencing. The aim of the study was to test whether cataloging public T cell receptors could identify signatures of past pathogen exposure. A separate validation cohort of roughly 130 different subjects was used in addition to the 666-subject first cohort. The study used immunosequencing to profile the T cell repertoires of hundreds of subjects and linked those repertoires to cytomegalovirus serostatus. All discovery cohort repertoires had been generated using a single sequencing platform. The number of typed donors differed by locus: about 620-640 for A, B, C, DRB1 and DQB1; some 500 for DQA1; about 600 for DPA1; and 400 to 480 for DPB1. Of the roughly 400 genotyped donors, more than 75% were placed in the genetic ancestry cluster associated with self-reported Caucasian donors. HLA typing included class I and class II loci at four-digit resolution. In the later analysis, no new phenotypic data were used to find candidate immune exposures; instead, reliance was placed on TCR beta sequences and their occurrence across donors. Four to six DR-DQ haplotypes were handled as single units for association and clustering, since linkage in the cohort was strong. Alongside the repertoire data, information on donor age, sex, ethnicity and CMV serostatus was compiled. High-throughput TCR immunosequencing, statistical association of individual TCRs with disease status, and machine learning were combined to predict cytomegalovirus infection status. An early release that covered roughly 600 HLA-typed donors contained around 330 gigabases of sequencing data and 70 million to 100 million unique TCR sequences. The investigation overall reported the following: HLA typing was unavailable for some donors at each locus, so association tests used only the typed subset. A later analysis associated some 17,000 TCR beta sequences with specific HLA alleles at a false discovery rate of 0.05. The study listed over 150 TCR beta chains as associated with cytomegalovirus. For the cohort, immune exposure information was limited to CMV serostatus. When HLA alleles, especially DR and DQ, strongly co-occurred, TCR associations were difficult to assign to individual alleles. Correlated functional status among segregating V segments might be attributable to linkage disequilibrium, but an unknown experimental factor could not be ruled out. A further reported finding was that TCR beta sequences accurately predicted the HLA-A and HLA-B alleles for most subjects in the first cohort. While some public TCRs were present in many individuals, most TCR sequences turned up only very rarely across donors. A later genetic analysis reported fewer N-insertions in productive TCRs among donors in an Asian-associated ancestry cluster than the roughly 670-donor mean. A cluster of highly shared sequence variants was judged likely to be a technical artifact of the sequencing pipeline. In a later analysis, HLA-associated TCR beta chains showed more clonal expansion and lower generation probabilities than non-associated chains that were equally common. In a later analysis, TCR association rates were found to vary across HLA loci, with the most associated TCRs seen for DRB1 alleles and the fewest for HLA-C alleles. A later analysis found that most CMV-associated TCR beta chains appeared HLA-restricted, with HLA associations seemingly driven largely by CMV exposure. The earlier analysis of approximately 560 of the donors excluded 15 to 20 rarely observed V segments, including chromosome 9 orphons, because counts were too low. Several of the top co-occurrence clusters appeared to be linked to parvovirus B19, influenza, CMV and Epstein-Barr virus, according to a later analysis. Some IMGT-functional V segments, including TRBV6-2 and TRBV6-3, could not be distinguished by the 87-base-pair reads and were therefore excluded. In vitro tests confirmed that a few of the cytomegalovirus-associated TCR beta chains recognize cytomegalovirus antigens. Cytomegalovirus status was reported to be diagnosed by the classifier with high specificity and sensitivity in both the original and validation cohorts. The cohort was sequenced for TCR beta chains only, and without alpha or paired-chain data the features that could be detected were limited. In an earlier analysis of roughly 560 of the donors, most TCR beta V segments were observed in productive rearrangements about 90% or about 30% of the time, broadly matching IMGT annotations. Roughly uniform sequencing depth across donors was assumed in presence/absence analyses, although this assumption may not hold. An association between a missense DCLRE1C variant and V-gene and J-gene trimming of TCR beta chains was found in a later genetic analysis and replicated in an independent cohort. It was suggested by the authors that the approach could potentially be generalized to other disease states and immunological phenotypes.

The CDR3 sequence holds 14 residues, the cysteine and phenylalanine included. Left in the record is the CDR3 DNA by itself, 42 bases read in frame from the first base. The germline V gene supplies CDR1 SGHTA and CDR2 FQGTGA. Trimming costs V 0 bases and J 3 bases, and their ends lie 6 bases apart. To note about this clone: The specificity of this receptor is unknown. No qualities accompany the bases; no much larger clone lies one base away.

The library was built by means of the immunoSEQ multiplex PCR assay. For the multiplex PCR, a mixture combining 60 forward primers for TCR Vbeta segments and 13 reverse primers for TCR Jbeta segments was used. Amplification of the CDR3 region of rearranged TCR beta genes was performed with a multiplex PCR assay on genomic DNA. Amplified TCR beta libraries were sequenced as 87-base-pair reads on the Illumina HiSeq System. Processing in the source paper ran as follows. Across the 700 or so repertoires, a later analysis counted tens of millions of unique TCR beta chains, roughly 11 million of which were shared by at least two donors. Raw reads were error-corrected and collapsed into unique sequences by a nearest-neighbor algorithm in which closely related sequences were merged to remove PCR and sequencing errors. To assign V, D and J gene segments, CDR3 sequences were aligned to IMGT reference sequences. Each retained sequence needed at least a six-nucleotide match to both a V gene segment and a J gene segment. Rearrangements were called productive when the CDR3 lacked stop codons and stayed in frame with V and J; all others were non-productive. Following IMGT convention, CDR3 was defined as the stretch from the second conserved V-encoded cysteine up to the conserved J-encoded phenylalanine. The earlier analysis of 587 of the donors excluded sequences that lacked an unambiguous match to a single V gene segment. In an earlier analysis of 500 to 750 of the donors, V segments were called functional above 56.7% productive rearrangements and were called segregating when the between-donor standard deviation exceeded 5%. A statistical classification framework was developed to diagnose cytomegalovirus status using the catalog of TCR beta chain sequences. In a later analysis, V and J genes were assigned by comparing TCR nucleotide sequences against IMGT/GENE-DB human TR gene sequences. The TCRdist pipeline was used in a later analysis to assign CDR3 sequences and most-parsimonious VDJ recombination scenarios. In a later analysis, every TCR beta chain was defined by the combination of its CDR3 amino acid sequence and its V-gene family, and reads without a unique V-gene family were dropped. As a way to deal with suspected cross-contamination and a sequencing artifact, a later analysis dropped 500 to 700 nucleotide sequences that were highly shared and had low generation probability. A later analysis calculated a clonal expansion index for each public chain from normalized within-repertoire ranks of inferred template counts. In a later analysis, generation probabilities were computed using a VDJ recombination model fitted to out-of-frame rearrangements, and the results were checked against IGoR. Hypergeometric tests were used in a later analysis to score TCR-TCR, TCR-HLA and TCR-CMV co-occurrence, with a repertoire-size bias correction applied to the TCR pairs. To estimate false discovery rates, a later analysis permuted the HLA or CMV assignments 20 times. In a later analysis, co-occurring TCRs were grouped with DBSCAN, and TCRdist sequence similarity was added when clustering was performed within HLA-allele-positive subsets. For co-occurrence clustering, repertoires with fewer than 30,000 or more than 120,000 public chains were excluded, along with five repertoires with anomalous nucleotide sharing. Here the immuneACCESS table is served through TCRdb, limited to in-frame sequences with V and J called. Missing clones are a known gap in these copies; in checked studies unresolved V genes cover under half, and the rest lacks a known reason. V, J and clone size are taken as reported in that table, and D and trimming were inferred from the DNA itself. The sample includes around 110,000 clones, with around three quarters observed a single time. The ten largest clones represent about 4.9% of the sample.

The cohort consisted of approximately 670 healthy bone marrow donors. At the time of sampling, all cohort members were nominally healthy, though unrecorded immune exposures were likely present. The donor was CMV seropositive and belonged to the group of 250 to 300 seropositive cohort members. Each donor provided a peripheral blood sample, and peripheral blood mononuclear cells were used for TCR beta sequencing. The Qiagen DNeasy Blood Extraction Kit was used to extract genomic DNA from the blood cell samples. Sequenced material: PBMCs. Recombination linked TRBV7-3 to TRBJ2-1, with a tentative D gene TRBD2 over 5 matching bases. The sequence was obtained from a young man in good health and CMV-seropositive. The CDR3 corresponds to CASSLTRDYNEQFF. The DNA sequence is TGTGCCAGCAGCTTAACCCGGGACTACAATGAGCAGTTCTTC.